The following is a T cell receptor (beta chain) sequence with its context. Its specificity is not known. This sample was included in a study of T cell responses to AZD1222 COVID-19 vaccine. Overall study context: Doses given second, at about 4 or about 12 weeks, were pooled. Study results and caveats: Per reports, nearly half of all spike-specific TCRs target regions that are unmutated in variants.

V gave up 4 bases and J gave up 0 bases; unmatched junction bases: 4. Per germline, CDR1 SGHRS and CDR2 YFSETQ. CDR3 length: 15 residues. Clones were read by immunoSEQ multiplex PCR, and TCRdb kept only the in-frame ones, dropping some. The sample yields roughly 110,000 clones, approximately 90% seen once. The source of this sequence is an adult in good health. The specimen comprised peripheral blood, sampled on day 0 of AZD1222 vaccination. The V and J genes are TRBV5-1 and TRBJ1-3, with 7 bases aligning to TRBD1. CDR3 sequence (DNA): TGCGCCAGCAGCGTCACAGGGGCCTCTGGAAACACCATATATTTT. Its translation is CASSVTGASGNTIYF.